In its sample, the clone carrying this T cell receptor (beta chain) was seen many times. Its antigen is still unknown. The sample originates from a study of early T cells in non-severe SARS-CoV-2 infection. Whole-study context: Sequencing was performed on bulk RNA from unsorted whole blood, leaving chains unpaired.

Study-wide findings and caveats: The VDJdb matching leaned toward anti-spike CD8 responses and overlooked private and CD4 specificities.

MiXCR was run by TCRdb on the 5' RACE reads, yielding one entry per CDR3 protein. The sample holds more than 55,000 distinct CDR3 sequences, roughly an eighth seen once. The CDR3 contains 15 residues. The ends were cut back, 2 bases at V and 6 bases at J, with 17 bases in the middle. Germline CDR1 and CDR2: LGHDT and YNNKEL (reference sequence). The specimen was whole blood, collected at baseline. The chain uses TRBV3-1 and TRBJ2-7, with D possibly matching TRBD1 (6 bases). The sequence came from an adult who was a healthcare worker with PCR-confirmed SARS-CoV-2 infection or an uninfected control (not recorded which). The CDR3 sequence: CASSQRRQASSEQYF. The CDR3 DNA reads as TGTGCCAGCAGCCAAAGACGACAGGCGTCGTCCGAGCAGTACTTC.